This T cell receptor beta chain was identified in a study of blood T cells in healthy people across ages. The CDR3 length is 13 residues. Trimming pared 6 bases from V and 4 bases from J, leaving 10 bases between. A J-beta primer mix and a sample-barcoded 5' primer were used in a second PCR of about 7 to 11 cycles. One entry per CDR3 protein results from TCRdb running MiXCR on the 5' RACE reads. The sample yields 750,000 to 850,000 distinct CDR3 sequences, roughly 25% seen once. The sample also formed part of further work on T cells of mothers and their children.

The TCR was taken from a boy aged 5 to 17 in good health. The sequencing input was blood. This chain links TRBV12-3 or TRBV12-4 with TRBJ1-3; D may be TRBD1 (5 bases). CDR3 DNA sequence: TGTGCCAGCAGCCGGGACCGGGGAAACACCATATATTTT. The encoded protein is CASSRDRGNTIYF.